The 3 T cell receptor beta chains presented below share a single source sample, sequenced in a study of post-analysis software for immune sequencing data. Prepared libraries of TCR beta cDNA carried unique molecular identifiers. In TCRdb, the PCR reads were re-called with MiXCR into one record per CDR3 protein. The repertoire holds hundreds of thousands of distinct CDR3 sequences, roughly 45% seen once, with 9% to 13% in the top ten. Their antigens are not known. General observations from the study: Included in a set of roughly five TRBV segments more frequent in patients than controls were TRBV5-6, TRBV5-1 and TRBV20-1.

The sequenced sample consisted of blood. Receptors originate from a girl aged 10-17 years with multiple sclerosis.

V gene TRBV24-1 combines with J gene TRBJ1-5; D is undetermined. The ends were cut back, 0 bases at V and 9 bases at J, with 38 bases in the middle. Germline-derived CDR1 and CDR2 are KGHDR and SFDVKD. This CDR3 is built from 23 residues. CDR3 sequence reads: CATSDLSCLVNPAQKDRLLPQHF. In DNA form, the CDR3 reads TGTGCCACCAGTGATTTGAGTTGCCTGGTCAACCCCGCTCAGAAAGACCGTTTACTGCCCCAGCATTTT.

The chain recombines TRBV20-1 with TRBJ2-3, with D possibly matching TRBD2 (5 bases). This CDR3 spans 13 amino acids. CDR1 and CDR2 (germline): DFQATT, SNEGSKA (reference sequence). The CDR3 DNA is TGCAGCGCGGCGGGTAGCGGCACAGATACGCAGTATTTT. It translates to CSAAGSGTDTQYF.

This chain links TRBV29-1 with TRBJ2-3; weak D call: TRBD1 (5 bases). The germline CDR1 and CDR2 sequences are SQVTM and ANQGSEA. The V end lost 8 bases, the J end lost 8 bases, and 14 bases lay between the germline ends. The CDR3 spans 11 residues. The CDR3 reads CSPLEGVTQYF. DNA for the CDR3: TGCAGCCCCCTGGAAGGGGTTACGCAGTATTTT.